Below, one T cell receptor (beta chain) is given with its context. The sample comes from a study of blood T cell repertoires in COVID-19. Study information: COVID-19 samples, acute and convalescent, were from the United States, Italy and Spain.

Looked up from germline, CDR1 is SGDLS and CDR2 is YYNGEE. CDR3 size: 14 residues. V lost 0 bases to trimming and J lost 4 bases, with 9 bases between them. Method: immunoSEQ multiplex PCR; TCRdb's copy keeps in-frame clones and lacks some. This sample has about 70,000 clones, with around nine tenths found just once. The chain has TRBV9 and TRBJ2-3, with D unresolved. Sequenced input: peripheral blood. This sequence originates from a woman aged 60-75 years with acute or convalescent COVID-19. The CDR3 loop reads CASSVDLGSDTQYF. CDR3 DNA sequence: TGTGCCAGCAGCGTAGATCTAGGCTCAGATACGCAGTATTTT.